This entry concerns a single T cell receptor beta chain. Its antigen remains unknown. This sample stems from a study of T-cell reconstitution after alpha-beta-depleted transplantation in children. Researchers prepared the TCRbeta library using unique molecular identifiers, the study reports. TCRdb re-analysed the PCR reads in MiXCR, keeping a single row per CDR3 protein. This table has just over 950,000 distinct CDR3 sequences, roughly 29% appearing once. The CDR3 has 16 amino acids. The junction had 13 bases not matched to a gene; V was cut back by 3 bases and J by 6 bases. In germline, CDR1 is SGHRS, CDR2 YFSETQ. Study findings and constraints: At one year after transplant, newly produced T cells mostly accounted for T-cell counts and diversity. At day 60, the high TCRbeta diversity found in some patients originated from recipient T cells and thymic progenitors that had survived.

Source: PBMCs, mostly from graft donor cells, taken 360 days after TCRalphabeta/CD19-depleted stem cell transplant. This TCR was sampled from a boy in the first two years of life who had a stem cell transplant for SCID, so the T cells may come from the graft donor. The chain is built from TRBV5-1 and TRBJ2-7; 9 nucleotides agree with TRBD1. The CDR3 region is CASSSTSGQGSAEQYF. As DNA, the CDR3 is TGCGCCAGCAGCTCGACTTCGGGACAGGGCTCGGCCGAGCAGTACTTC.